Below are 8 T cell receptor beta chains sequenced from a single sample in a study of T cells in Graves' hyperthyroidism and ophthalmopathy. TCR beta CDR3 regions were amplified from RNA transcripts. RT-PCR in the first round (using the HTBI primer set) targeted the TCR CDR3. TCRdb independently ran MiXCR on the multiplex PCR reads; one entry per CDR3 protein. The table shows 450,000 to 650,000 distinct CDR3 sequences, with less than 25% occurring only once. The sequenced sample was blood. These receptors were taken from a man aged 18 to 30 with Graves' hyperthyroidism.

Turning to this clonotype: Mismatch with germline at one junction end may stem from a read error. The rearrangement uses TRBV24-1 and TRBJ2-1; the match to TRBD2 covers 10 bases. CDR1 and CDR2 (germline): KGHDR, SFDVKD. This CDR3 region has 18 residues. DNA for the CDR3: TGTGCCACCAGTGATTTGCCGCTAGCGGGGGCCTCCTACAATGAGAAGTTCTTC. Amino acids: CATSDLPLAGASYNEKFF.

This rearrangement joins TRBV6-1 to TRBJ1-1; D gene uncertain. Trimming took 7 bases from V and 5 from J, leaving 11 bases between them. This CDR3 is built from 12 residues. Germline V gives CDR1 MNHNS, CDR2 SASEGT. The DNA of the CDR3 is TGTGCCAGCACCCAGGAGGGAACTGAAGCTTTCTTT. It codes for CASTQEGTEAFF.

This clonotype was detected many times. The chain employs TRBV4-1 and TRBJ1-2; D uncertain. The CDR3 contains 12 residues. Germline CDR1 reads MGHRA; CDR2 reads YSYEKL. V was shortened by 0 bases and J by 10 bases, with 9 bases between the two germline ends. The CDR3: CASSQEQRYYTF. In DNA, the CDR3 is TGCGCCAGCAGCCAAGAACAGCGTTACTACACCTTC.

This clonotype occurred many times. DNA for the CDR3: TGTGCCAGCAACCCTGGTGGGGCGCAGGGGACGAGAGGAGTCCAAGAGACCCAGTACTTC. Encoded protein: CASNPGGAQGTRGVQETQYF. The chain has TRBV11-2 and TRBJ2-5; tentatively, D is TRBD1 (6 bases). This CDR3 spans 20 amino acids. Per the germline V gene, CDR1 is SGHAT and CDR2 is FQNNGV. V lost 7 bases to trimming and J lost 1 base, with 31 bases between them.

This clonotype was observed many times. The V call is TRBV6-1, the J call TRBJ1-6; D is ambiguous. Per the germline V gene, CDR1 is MNHNS and CDR2 is SASEGT. This CDR3 is 15 amino acids long. V lost 4 bases, J lost 8 bases, and 15 bases lay in between. The DNA for the CDR3 is TGTGCCAGCAGTGCGAGTAGAGGGAGCTATTCACCCCTCCACTTT. Its translation: CASSASRGSYSPLHF.

The rearrangement uses TRBV6-1 and TRBJ1-6; D is unclear. Germline V gene sequence: CDR1 MNHNS, CDR2 SASEGT. The CDR3 runs to 13 residues. V was shortened by 0 bases and J by 7 bases, with 4 bases between the two germline ends. The chain's CDR3 is CASSEALNSPLHF. CDR3 nucleotide sequence: TGTGCCAGCAGTGAAGCTCTGAATTCACCCCTCCACTTT.

In this sample, this clonotype turned up many times. The V and J genes are TRBV12-3 or TRBV12-4 and TRBJ1-1; 7 positions match TRBD1. The CDR3 totals 16 residues. After removal of 5 bases from V and 0 bases from J, the junction contained 9 bases not matched to a gene. This CDR3 is CASSPRSRGLNTEAFF. The CDR3 DNA reads as TGTGCCAGCAGTCCTCGTTCTAGGGGGCTGAACACTGAAGCTTTCTTT.

This sequence joins TRBV12-3 or TRBV12-4 and TRBJ1-5; 7 bases are shared with TRBD1. The ends lost 8 bases at V and 7 bases at J; junction bases unmatched: 14. This CDR3 is built from 15 residues. CDR3 nucleotide sequence: TGTGCCAGCGCCCGAGACAGGGTGGGTTTGCAGCCCCAGCATTTT. Translation gives CASARDRVGLQPQHF.